Shown below are 27 T cell receptor beta chains from a single sample sequenced in a study of blood T cell repertoires in COVID-19. Using immunoSEQ multiplex PCR, the repertoire was profiled, and TCRdb retains in-frame clones only, with some absent. The table has about 270,000 clones, approximately 86% seen once. The sequenced sample consisted of peripheral blood. The receptors originated from a woman aged 70-85 years with COVID-19, enrolled during active disease.

This rearrangement joins TRBV5-1 to TRBJ1-6; the D gene is possibly TRBD1 (6 bases). V was trimmed by 5 bases and J by 2 bases, leaving 14 bases between them. This CDR3 region has 16 residues. Per the germline V gene, CDR1 is SGHRS and CDR2 is YFSETQ. The CDR3, as DNA: TGCGCCAGCAGAGAGTCAGGGGCCGCCTATAATTCACCCCTCCACTTT. Encoded protein: CASRESGAAYNSPLHF.

The chain employs TRBV3-1 (or the pseudogene TRBV3-2) and TRBJ2-1; 7 bases align to TRBD2. The CDR3 covers 18 residues. CDR1 and CDR2 (germline): LGHDT, YNNKEL (reference sequence). The junction had 8 bases not matched to a gene; V was cut back by 0 bases and J by 0 bases. The CDR3 DNA sequence: TGTGCCAGCAGCCAAGATGGAGCGGGGCACCTCTCCTACAATGAGCAGTTCTTC. Its protein product is CASSQDGAGHLSYNEQFF.

The V and J genes are TRBV4-2 and TRBJ1-1, with D unclear. The V gene's germline CDR1 is LGHNA and CDR2 YNFKEQ. CDR3 length: 14 residues. With 4 bases removed from V and 1 base from J, the gap between germline ends came to 10 bases. The CDR3, as DNA: TGTGCCAGCAGCCGCCAGGCCGAGAACACTGAAGCTTTCTTT. Residues: CASSRQAENTEAFF.

The chain carries TRBV27 and TRBJ1-3; D ambiguous. The CDR3 has 16 amino acids. V was pared by 4 bases and J by 2 bases, with 15 bases between. Germline V gene sequence: CDR1 MNHEY, CDR2 SMNVEV (reference sequence). CDR3 residues: CASSSTAGIAGNTIYF. In DNA form, the CDR3 reads TGTGCCAGCAGTTCCACCGCGGGGATCGCTGGAAACACCATATATTTT.

The chain couples TRBV3-1 (or the pseudogene TRBV3-2) to TRBJ2-5; perhaps TRBD1 as D (6 bases). V was shortened by 2 bases and J by 4 bases, with 14 bases between the two germline ends. The CDR3 has 15 amino acids. Germline V CDR1 and CDR2: LGHDT, YNNKEL (reference sequence). CDR3 DNA: TGTGCCAGCAGCCAACGCACAGGGTTTGGAGAGACCCAGTACTTC. Protein sequence: CASSQRTGFGETQYF.

The chain carries TRBV19 and TRBJ1-2, with 8 bases that match TRBD1. CDR3 length: 17 residues. CDR1 LNHDA and CDR2 SQIVND come from the germline V gene (reference sequence). The V gene end was trimmed by 4 bases and the J gene end by 5 bases; junction bases not matched to a gene: 15. The CDR3 here is CASSTPRDRSLVYGYTF. The CDR3 DNA follows: TGTGCCAGTAGTACTCCCCGGGACAGGTCCTTGGTGTATGGCTACACCTTC.

The chain employs TRBV5-1 and TRBJ2-3; D remains unclear. CDR1 SGHRS and CDR2 YFSETQ come from the germline V gene. V lost 4 bases to trimming and J lost 1 base, with 10 bases between them. The CDR3 has 14 amino acids. CDR3 sequence reads: CASSPRTGTDTQYF. The CDR3 DNA sequence: TGCGCCAGCAGCCCCCGTACAGGCACAGATACGCAGTATTTT.

V and J are TRBV5-4 and TRBJ2-1; 12 nucleotides match TRBD2. This CDR3 is 16 amino acids long. Trimming removed 4 bases from V and 3 bases from J; junction bases left unmatched: 5. Per the germline V gene, CDR1 is SGHNT and CDR2 is YYREEE (reference sequence). The DNA for the CDR3 is TGTGCCAGCAGCCTGACTAGCGGGGGAGGCTACAATGAGCAGTTCTTC. It encodes CASSLTSGGGYNEQFF. Complete variable domain (other parts from reference TRBV5-4 and TRBJ2-1): ETGVTQSPTHLIKTRGQQVTLRCSSQSGHNTVSWYQQALGQGPQFIFQYYREEENGRGNFPPRFSGLQFPNYSSELNVNALELDDSALYLCASSLTSGGGYNEQFFGPGTRLTVL.

The chain carries TRBV6-6 and TRBJ2-1, with D possibly being TRBD2 (5 bases). CDR3 length: 13 residues. Looked up from germline, CDR1 is MNHNY and CDR2 is SVGAGI (reference sequence). V was clipped by 5 bases and J by 9 bases, with 14 bases between them. The CDR3 loop reads CASSQTGFTEQFF. CDR3 in DNA: TGTGCCAGCAGTCAAACGGGGTTCACTGAGCAGTTCTTC.

The chain links TRBV5-3 to TRBJ2-7; possible D gene TRBD1, 7 bases. TRBV5-3 is recorded as an ORF, its role being uncertain. The CDR3 is 14 amino acids. Trimming pared 5 bases from V and 4 bases from J, leaving 16 bases between. The CDR3 nucleotides are TGTGCCAGAAGGATGGAGGGGGCGAAGTACGAGCAGTACTTC. It is translated as CARRMEGAKYEQYF.

The rearrangement uses TRBV10-2 and TRBJ2-7, with 8 positions matching TRBD1. This CDR3 contains 12 residues. CDR1 and CDR2 (germline): WSHSY, SAAADI. Trimming cost V 9 bases and J 5 bases; bases outside gene matches: 6. CDR3 nucleotides: TGCGCCAGTTCCGGGACAGGTGACGAGCAGTACTTC. It yields the protein CASSGTGDEQYF.

V and J are TRBV2 and TRBJ2-5; TRBD1 agrees at 10 bases. Germline trimming cut 5 bases from V and 4 bases from J; bases unmatched to any gene: 7. This CDR3 is 15 amino acids long. Looked up from germline, CDR1 is SNHLY and CDR2 is FYNNEI. The CDR3 nucleotides are TGTGCCAGCAGTCTGACAGGGGGCCCCGGAGAGACCCAGTACTTC. Its translation is CASSLTGGPGETQYF.

The chain combines TRBV19 with TRBJ1-6; 8 bases are a match to TRBD1. V lost 6 bases to trimming and J lost 6 bases; unmatched junction nucleotides: 7. Germline values: CDR1 LNHDA, CDR2 SQIVND (reference sequence). The CDR3 has 15 residues. The CDR3, as DNA: TGTGCCAGTAGCCGACAGGGGCAAGGTAATTCACCCCTCCACTTT. Translating gives CASSRQGQGNSPLHF.

This chain connects TRBV9 to TRBJ2-3, with D tentatively TRBD2 (5 bases). V was clipped by 0 bases and J by 2 bases, with 16 bases between them. Germline assignment: CDR1 SGDLS and CDR2 YYNGEE. The CDR3 is 17 residues long. CDR3 sequence (DNA): TGTGCCAGCAGCGTAGGGGCTAGCTCAGTCCTCACAGATACGCAGTATTTT. It translates to CASSVGASSVLTDTQYF.

This chain joins TRBV12-5 and TRBJ2-7; perhaps TRBD2 as D (7 bases). In germline, CDR1 is LGHNT, CDR2 FRNRAP. This CDR3 region has 19 residues. V lost 0 bases and J lost 1, with 22 bases in between. The CDR3, as DNA: TGTGCTAGTGGTTTGGTATTGGGGGGGCGGGTACCTACTTCCTACGAGCAGTACTTC. Its translation: CASGLVLGGRVPTSYEQYF.

The chain employs TRBV6-5 and TRBJ1-1; a possible D gene is TRBD1 (6 bases). This CDR3 comprises 11 residues. V was clipped by 2 bases and J by 8 bases, with 6 bases between them. CDR1 MNHEY and CDR2 SVGAGI come from the germline V gene. CDR3 coding DNA: TGTGCCAGCAGTTACAGGGGGGAAGCTTTCTTT. This gives the protein CASSYRGEAFF.

This sequence joins TRBV11-2 and TRBJ1-1, with 10 nucleotides matching TRBD1. V shed 2 bases and J 4 bases; nucleotides not matched to a gene: 4. CDR3 length: 15 amino acids. Germline V gene lookup returns CDR1 SGHAT and CDR2 FQNNGV. The CDR3 DNA reads TGTGCCAGCAGCTTAATTCGGACAGGGGGCACTGAAGCTTTCTTT. Protein sequence: CASSLIRTGGTEAFF.

V is TRBV5-1 and J is TRBJ2-5; 10 bases agree with TRBD2. The CDR3 length is 16 residues. V lost 4 bases and J lost 6; bases outside the gene matches: 12. The germline V gene encodes CDR1 SGHRS and CDR2 YFSETQ. CDR3 bases: TGCGCCAGCAGCCCCTCGGAGCGGGGGGGCCTTCAGACCCAGTACTTC. Translating it yields CASSPSERGGLQTQYF.

This chain links TRBV7-2 with TRBJ1-1; the D gene is possibly TRBD1 (6 bases). V shed 4 bases and J shed 4 bases, with 13 bases lying between them. CDR3 length equals 14 residues. CDR1 and CDR2 (germline): SGHTA, FQGNSA. CDR3 in amino acids: CASSYGGLGTEAFF. For the CDR3, the DNA is TGTGCCAGCAGCTACGGGGGGCTGGGCACTGAAGCTTTCTTT.

This clone has a single count. The genes are TRBV27 and TRBJ2-7; 7 bases are shared with TRBD1. CDR1 and CDR2 from the germline V gene are MNHEY and SMNVEV (reference sequence). CDR3 size: 14 residues. J gave up 0 bases and V 5 bases, and 4 bases lay outside the gene matches. The CDR3 protein is CASSTRDSSYEQYF. In nucleotides, the CDR3 is TGTGCCAGCAGTACCCGGGACAGCTCCTACGAGCAGTACTTC.

The V gene is TRBV11-2, the J gene TRBJ2-5, with 9 positions matching TRBD1. CDR1 is SGHAT and CDR2 is FQNNGV in the germline V gene. The J segment lost 5 bases and the V segment lost 5 bases, leaving 6 bases of the junction unmatched. The CDR3 runs to 14 residues. Here the CDR3 DNA reads TGTGCCAGCAGCCCAGGGACAGGGAGGGAGACCCAGTACTTC. This codes for CASSPGTGRETQYF. Supplemented by reference TRBV11-2 and TRBJ2-5, the full variable domain reads EAGVAQSPRYKIIEKRQSVAFWCNPISGHATLYWYQQILGQGPKLLIQFQNNGVVDDSQLPKDRFSAERLKGVDSTLKIQPAKLEDSAVYLCASSPGTGRETQYFGPGTRLLVL.

The chain recombines TRBV23-1 with TRBJ1-1, with D possibly matching TRBD1 (6 bases). TRBV23-1 belongs to the ORF category, with a function that is uncertain. Trimming pared 1 base from V and 3 bases from J, leaving 27 bases between. The CDR3 extends over 20 amino acids. The CDR3 region is CASSQLRENRDRMADTEAFF. The CDR3 coding sequence is TGCGCCAGCAGTCAATTAAGGGAGAACAGGGATAGGATGGCGGACACTGAAGCTTTCTTT.

J is TRBJ2-7 and V is TRBV19; TRBD1 might be the D (6 bases). The germline V gene encodes CDR1 LNHDA and CDR2 SQIVND (reference sequence). The CDR3 is made up of 15 amino acids. V gave up 9 bases and J gave up 2 bases, with 20 bases separating them. CDR3 region: CASRKDSYATYEQYF. The CDR3 nucleotides are TGTGCCAGCAGGAAGGACAGCTATGCGACCTACGAGCAGTACTTC.

The chain carries TRBV9 and TRBJ2-2; D might be TRBD2 (6 bases). The CDR3 spans 15 residues. With 2 bases removed from V and 5 bases from J, the gap between germline ends came to 13 bases. Germline assignment: CDR1 SGDLS and CDR2 YYNGEE. The CDR3 DNA sequence: TGTGCCAGCAGCGTCCAGCACGGAGGGACCGGGGAGCTGTTTTTT. Protein product: CASSVQHGGTGELFF.

This sequence joins TRBV18 and TRBJ1-2; D unclear. The CDR3 consists of 13 residues. Between the trimmed V and J ends, which lost 4 bases and 4 bases, there was a span of 10 bases. CDR1 KGHSH and CDR2 LQKENI come from the germline V gene. This CDR3 is CASSRESSYGYTF. As DNA, the CDR3 is TGTGCCAGCTCACGGGAGAGCTCCTATGGCTACACCTTC. Together with reference TRBV18 and TRBJ1-2, the CDR3 gives the full variable domain: NAGVMQNPRHLVRRRGQEARLRCSPMKGHSHVYWYRQLPEEGLKFMVYLQKENIIDESGMPKERFSAEFPKEGPSILRIQQVVRGDSAAYFCASSRESSYGYTFGSGTRLTVV.

This clone showed up just once. This rearrangement joins TRBV3-1 (or the pseudogene TRBV3-2) to TRBJ2-1; TRBD2 is a possible D gene (5 bases). The V end lost 1 base, the J end lost 9 bases, and 22 bases lay between the germline ends. The germline V gene encodes CDR1 LGHDT and CDR2 YNNKEL (reference sequence). This CDR3 has 17 amino acids. The CDR3 here is CASSQGRLGGERGEQFF. The DNA for the CDR3 is TGTGCCAGCAGCCAAGGACGCCTAGGAGGAGAGCGAGGTGAGCAGTTCTTC.

The chain carries TRBV28 and TRBJ1-2, with D perhaps matching TRBD1 (6 bases). The CDR3 runs to 13 residues. V was clipped by 5 bases and J by 7 bases, with 14 bases between them. Looked up from germline, CDR1 is MDHEN and CDR2 is SYDVKM. The CDR3, as DNA: TGTGCCAGCAGTCCCCAGGGGAAAGGTGGCTACACCTTC. Translation: CASSPQGKGGYTF.